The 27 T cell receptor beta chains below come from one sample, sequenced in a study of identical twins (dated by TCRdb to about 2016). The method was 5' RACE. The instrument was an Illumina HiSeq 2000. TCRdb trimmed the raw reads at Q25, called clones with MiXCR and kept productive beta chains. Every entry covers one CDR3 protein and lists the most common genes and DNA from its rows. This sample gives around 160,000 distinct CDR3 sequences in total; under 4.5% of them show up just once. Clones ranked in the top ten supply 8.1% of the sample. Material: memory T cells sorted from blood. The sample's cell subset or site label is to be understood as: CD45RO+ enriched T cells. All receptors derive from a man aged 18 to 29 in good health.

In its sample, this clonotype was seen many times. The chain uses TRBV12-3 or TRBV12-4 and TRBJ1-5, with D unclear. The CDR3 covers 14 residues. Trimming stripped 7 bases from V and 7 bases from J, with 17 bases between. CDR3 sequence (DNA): TGTGCCAGCACTAACGCAGATTTGGACCAGCCCCAGCATTTT. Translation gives CASTNADLDQPQHF.

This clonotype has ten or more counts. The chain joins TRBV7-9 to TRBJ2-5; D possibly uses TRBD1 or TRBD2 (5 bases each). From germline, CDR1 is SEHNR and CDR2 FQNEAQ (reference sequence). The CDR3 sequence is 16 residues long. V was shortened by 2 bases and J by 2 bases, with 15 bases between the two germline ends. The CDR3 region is CASSLTGTARQETQYF. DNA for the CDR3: TGTGCCAGCAGCTTAACCGGGACGGCCCGACAAGAGACCCAGTACTTC. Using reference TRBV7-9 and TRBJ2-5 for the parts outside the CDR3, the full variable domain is DTGVSQNPRHKITKRGQNVTFRCDPISEHNRLYWYRQTLGQGPEFLTYFQNEAQLEKSRLLSDRFSAERPKGSFSTLEIQRTEQGDSAMYLCASSLTGTARQETQYFGPGTRLLVL.

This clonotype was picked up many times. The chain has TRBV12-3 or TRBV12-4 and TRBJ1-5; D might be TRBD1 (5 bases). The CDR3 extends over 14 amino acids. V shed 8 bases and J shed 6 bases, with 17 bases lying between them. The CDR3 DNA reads TGTGCCAGCTCCTACCAACTGGGGGTTCAGCCCCAGCATTTT. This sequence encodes CASSYQLGVQPQHF.

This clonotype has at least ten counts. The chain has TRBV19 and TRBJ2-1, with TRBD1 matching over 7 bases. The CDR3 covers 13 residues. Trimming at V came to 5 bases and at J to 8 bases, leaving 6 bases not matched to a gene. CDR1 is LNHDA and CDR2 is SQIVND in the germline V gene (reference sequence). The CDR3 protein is CASSPGTVYEQFF. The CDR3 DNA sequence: TGTGCCAGTAGTCCCGGGACAGTATATGAGCAGTTCTTC.

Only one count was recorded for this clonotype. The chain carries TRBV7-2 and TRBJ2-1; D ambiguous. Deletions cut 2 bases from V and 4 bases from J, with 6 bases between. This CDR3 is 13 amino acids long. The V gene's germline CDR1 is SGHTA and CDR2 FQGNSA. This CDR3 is CASSLRGYNEQFF. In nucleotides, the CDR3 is TGTGCCAGCAGCTTAAGAGGTTACAATGAGCAGTTCTTC.

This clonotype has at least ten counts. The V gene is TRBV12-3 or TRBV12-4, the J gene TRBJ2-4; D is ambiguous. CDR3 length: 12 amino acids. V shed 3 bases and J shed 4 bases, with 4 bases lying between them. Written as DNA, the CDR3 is TGTGCCAGCAGTTTCGAAAAAAACATTCAGTACTTC. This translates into CASSFEKNIQYF.

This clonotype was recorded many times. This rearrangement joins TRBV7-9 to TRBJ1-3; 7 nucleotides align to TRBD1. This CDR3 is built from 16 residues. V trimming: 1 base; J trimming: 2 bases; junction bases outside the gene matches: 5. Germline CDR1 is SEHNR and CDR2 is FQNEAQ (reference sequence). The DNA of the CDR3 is TGTGCCAGCAGCTTAGAAGCGGGGACAGCTGGAAACACCATATATTTT. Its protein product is CASSLEAGTAGNTIYF. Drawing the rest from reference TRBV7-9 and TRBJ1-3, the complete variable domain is DTGVSQNPRHKITKRGQNVTFRCDPISEHNRLYWYRQTLGQGPEFLTYFQNEAQLEKSRLLSDRFSAERPKGSFSTLEIQRTEQGDSAMYLCASSLEAGTAGNTIYFGEGSWLTVV.

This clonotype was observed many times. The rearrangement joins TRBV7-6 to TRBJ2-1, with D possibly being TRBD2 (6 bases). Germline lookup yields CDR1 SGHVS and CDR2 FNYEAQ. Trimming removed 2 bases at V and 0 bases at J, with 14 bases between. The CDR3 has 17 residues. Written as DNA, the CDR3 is TGTGCCAGCAGCTTATCGATAGCGGCTAGCTCCTACAATGAGCAGTTCTTC. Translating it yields CASSLSIAASSYNEQFF.

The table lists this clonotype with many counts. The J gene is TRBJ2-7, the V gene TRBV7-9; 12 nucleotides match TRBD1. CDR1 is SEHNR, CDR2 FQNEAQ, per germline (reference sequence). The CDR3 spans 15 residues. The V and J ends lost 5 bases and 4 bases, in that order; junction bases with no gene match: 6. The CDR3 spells CASSRGTGGIYEQYF. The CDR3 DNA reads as TGTGCCAGCAGCAGAGGGACAGGGGGCATATACGAGCAGTACTTC.

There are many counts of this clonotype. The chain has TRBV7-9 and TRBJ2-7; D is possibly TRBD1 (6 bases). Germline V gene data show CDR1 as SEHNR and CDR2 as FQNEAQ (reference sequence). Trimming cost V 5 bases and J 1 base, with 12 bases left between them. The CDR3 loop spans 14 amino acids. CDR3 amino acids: CASSVLQGSYEQYF. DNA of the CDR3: TGTGCCAGCAGCGTCCTGCAGGGGTCCTACGAGCAGTACTTC.

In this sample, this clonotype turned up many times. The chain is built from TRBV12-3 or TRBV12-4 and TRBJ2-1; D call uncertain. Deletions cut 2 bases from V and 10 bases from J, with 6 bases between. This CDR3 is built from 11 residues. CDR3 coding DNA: TGTGCCAGCAGTTTATCCTTGGAGCAGTTCTTC. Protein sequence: CASSLSLEQFF.

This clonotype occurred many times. CDR3 sequence: CASSSAGPTYNEQFF. The CDR3 coding sequence is TGTGCCAGCAGTTCAGCGGGGCCCACCTACAATGAGCAGTTCTTC. The rearrangement links TRBV28 to TRBJ2-1, with TRBD2 matching 7 bases. In germline, CDR1 is MDHEN, CDR2 SYDVKM. The CDR3 extends over 15 amino acids. With V trimmed by 4 bases and J by 2 bases, 5 bases remained unmatched.

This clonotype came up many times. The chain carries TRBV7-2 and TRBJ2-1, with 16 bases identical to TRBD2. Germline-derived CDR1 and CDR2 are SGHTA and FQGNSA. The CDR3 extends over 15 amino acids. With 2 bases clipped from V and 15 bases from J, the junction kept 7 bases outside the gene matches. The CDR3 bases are TGTGCCAGCAGCTTATGGGGACTAGCGGGAGGGATGTCGTTCTTC. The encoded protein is CASSLWGLAGGMSFF.

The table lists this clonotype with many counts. For the CDR3, the DNA is TGCAGTGCTAGGGACAGCGCGAATTACGAGCAGTACGTC. Translation: CSARDSANYEQYV. The chain is built from TRBV20-1 and TRBJ2-7, with a weak D call TRBD1 (6 bases). There are 13 residues in the CDR3. The V end lost 3 bases, the J end lost 4 bases, and 13 bases lay between the germline ends. In germline, CDR1 is DFQATT, CDR2 SNEGSKA (reference sequence).

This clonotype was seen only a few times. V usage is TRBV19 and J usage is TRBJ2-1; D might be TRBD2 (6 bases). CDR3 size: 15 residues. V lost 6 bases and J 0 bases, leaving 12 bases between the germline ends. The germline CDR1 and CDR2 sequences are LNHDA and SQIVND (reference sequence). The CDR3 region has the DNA TGTGCCAGTAGACTAGCCGGAAGCTCCTACAATGAGCAGTTCTTC. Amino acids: CASRLAGSSYNEQFF. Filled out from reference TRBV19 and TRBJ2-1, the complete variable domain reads DGGITQSPKYLFRKEGQNVTLSCEQNLNHDAMYWYRQDPGQGLRLIYYSQIVNDFQKGDIAEGYSVSREKKESFPLTVTSAQKNPTAFYLCASRLAGSSYNEQFFGPGTRLTVL.

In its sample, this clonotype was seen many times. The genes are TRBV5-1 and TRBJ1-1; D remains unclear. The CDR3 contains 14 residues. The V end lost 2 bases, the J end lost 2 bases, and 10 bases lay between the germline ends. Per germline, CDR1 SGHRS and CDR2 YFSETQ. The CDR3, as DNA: TGCGCCAGCAGCTTTTCGGTAGAAAACACTGAAGCTTTCTTT. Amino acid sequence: CASSFSVENTEAFF.

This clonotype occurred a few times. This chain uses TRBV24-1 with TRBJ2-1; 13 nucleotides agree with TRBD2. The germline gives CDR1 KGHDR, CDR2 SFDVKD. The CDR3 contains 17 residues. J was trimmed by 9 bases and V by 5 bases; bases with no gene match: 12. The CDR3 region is CATSVSSGTSGMFEQFF. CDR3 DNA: TGTGCCACCAGTGTTTCCTCCGGGACTAGCGGGATGTTTGAGCAGTTCTTC.

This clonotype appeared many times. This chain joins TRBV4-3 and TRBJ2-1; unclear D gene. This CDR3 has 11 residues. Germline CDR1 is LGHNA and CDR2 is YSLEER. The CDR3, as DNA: TGCGCTTCAGGCGCGAGGAATGAGCAGTTCTTC. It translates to CASGARNEQFF.

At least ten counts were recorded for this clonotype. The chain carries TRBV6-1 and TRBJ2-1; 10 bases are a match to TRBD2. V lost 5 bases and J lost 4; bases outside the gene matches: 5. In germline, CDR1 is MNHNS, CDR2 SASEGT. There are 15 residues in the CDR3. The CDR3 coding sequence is TGTGCCAGCAGTCAAGGACTAGCGGTTTACAATGAGCAGTTCTTC. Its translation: CASSQGLAVYNEQFF.

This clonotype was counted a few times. DNA for the CDR3: TGTGCCAGCAGCTTCGACAGGGGGGGGACTGAAGCTTTCTTT. It specifies CASSFDRGGTEAFF. This chain links TRBV7-3 with TRBJ1-1; 9 bases fit TRBD1. CDR1 is SGHTA, CDR2 FQGTGA, per germline. This CDR3 is built from 14 residues. After removal of 3 bases from V and 5 bases from J, the junction contained 4 bases not matched to a gene. The entire variable domain, with the rest obtained from reference TRBV7-3 and TRBJ1-1, is as follows: GAGVSQTPSNKVTEKGKYVELRCDPISGHTALYWYRQSLGQGPEFLIYFQGTGAADDSGLPNDRFFAVRPEGSVSTLKIQRTERGDSAVYLCASSFDRGGTEAFFGQGTRLTVV.

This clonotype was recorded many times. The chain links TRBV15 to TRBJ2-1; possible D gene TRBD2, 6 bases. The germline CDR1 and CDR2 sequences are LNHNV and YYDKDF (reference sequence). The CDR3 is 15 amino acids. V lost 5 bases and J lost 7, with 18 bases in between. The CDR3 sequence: CATSLPLAPRNEQFF. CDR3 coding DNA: TGTGCCACCAGCTTGCCCCTAGCGCCTAGAAATGAGCAGTTCTTC. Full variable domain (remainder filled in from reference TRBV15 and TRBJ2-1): DAMVIQNPRYQVTQFGKPVTLSCSQTLNHNVMYWYQQKSSQAPKLLFHYYDKDFNNEADTPDNFQSRRPNTSFCFLDIRSPGLGDTAMYLCATSLPLAPRNEQFFGPGTRLTVL.

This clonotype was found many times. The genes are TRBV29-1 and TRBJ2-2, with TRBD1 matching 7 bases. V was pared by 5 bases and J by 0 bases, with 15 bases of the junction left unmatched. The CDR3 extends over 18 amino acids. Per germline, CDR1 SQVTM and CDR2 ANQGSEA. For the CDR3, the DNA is TGCAGCGTTAAGGGGGCTAGCTCGGGGAGAACGAACACCGGGGAGCTGTTTTTT. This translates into CSVKGASSGRTNTGELFF.

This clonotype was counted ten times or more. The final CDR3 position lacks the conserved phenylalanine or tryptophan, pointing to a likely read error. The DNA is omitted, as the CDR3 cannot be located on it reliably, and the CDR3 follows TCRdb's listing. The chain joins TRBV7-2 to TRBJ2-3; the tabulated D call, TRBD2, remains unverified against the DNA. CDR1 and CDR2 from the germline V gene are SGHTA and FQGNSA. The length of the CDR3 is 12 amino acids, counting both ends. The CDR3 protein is CASSPVAGGPET.

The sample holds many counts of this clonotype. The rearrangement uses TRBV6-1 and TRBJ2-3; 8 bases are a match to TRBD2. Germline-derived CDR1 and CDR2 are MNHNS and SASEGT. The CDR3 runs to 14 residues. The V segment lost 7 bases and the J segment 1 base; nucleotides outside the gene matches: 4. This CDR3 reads CASTGLEGTDTQYF. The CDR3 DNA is TGTGCCAGCACGGGACTAGAAGGCACAGATACGCAGTATTTT.

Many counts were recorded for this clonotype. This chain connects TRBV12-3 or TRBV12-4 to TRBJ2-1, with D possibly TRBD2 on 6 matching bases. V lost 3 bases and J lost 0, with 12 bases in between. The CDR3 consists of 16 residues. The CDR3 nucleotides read TGTGCCAGCAGTTTTAGTACTAGCAGCTCCTACAATGAGCAGTTCTTC. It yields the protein CASSFSTSSSYNEQFF.

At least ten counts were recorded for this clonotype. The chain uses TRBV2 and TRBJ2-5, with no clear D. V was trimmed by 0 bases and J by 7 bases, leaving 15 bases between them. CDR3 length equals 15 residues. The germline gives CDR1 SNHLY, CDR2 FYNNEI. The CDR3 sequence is CASSEARSRFGTQYF. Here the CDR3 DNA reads TGTGCCAGCAGTGAAGCGCGTAGCCGGTTCGGGACCCAGTACTTC.

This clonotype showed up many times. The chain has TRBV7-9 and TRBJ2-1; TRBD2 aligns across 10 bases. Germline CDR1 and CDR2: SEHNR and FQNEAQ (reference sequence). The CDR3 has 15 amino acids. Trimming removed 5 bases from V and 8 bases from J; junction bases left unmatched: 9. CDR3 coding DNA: TGTGCCAGCAGCATACCTAGCGGGAGTCTCCATGAGCAGTTCTTC. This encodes CASSIPSGSLHEQFF.